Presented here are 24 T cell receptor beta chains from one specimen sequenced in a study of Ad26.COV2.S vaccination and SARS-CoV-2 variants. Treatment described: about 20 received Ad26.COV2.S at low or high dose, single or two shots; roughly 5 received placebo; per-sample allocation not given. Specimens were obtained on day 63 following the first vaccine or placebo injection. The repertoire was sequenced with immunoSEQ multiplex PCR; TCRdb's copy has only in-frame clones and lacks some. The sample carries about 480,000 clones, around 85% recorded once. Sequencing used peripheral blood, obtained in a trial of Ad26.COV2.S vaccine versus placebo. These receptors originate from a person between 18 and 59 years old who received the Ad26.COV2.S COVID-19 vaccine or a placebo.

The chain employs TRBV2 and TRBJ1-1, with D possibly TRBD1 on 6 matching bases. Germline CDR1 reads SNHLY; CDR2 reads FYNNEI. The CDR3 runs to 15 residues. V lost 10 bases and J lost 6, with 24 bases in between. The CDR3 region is CATQPKTGGDAEAFF. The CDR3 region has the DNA TGTGCCACCCAACCGAAGACAGGCGGGGACGCTGAAGCTTTCTTT.

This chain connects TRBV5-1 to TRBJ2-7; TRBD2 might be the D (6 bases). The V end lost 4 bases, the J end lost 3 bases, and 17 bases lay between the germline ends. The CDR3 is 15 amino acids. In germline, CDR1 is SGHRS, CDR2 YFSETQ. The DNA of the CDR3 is TGCGCCAGCAGCCTGTCCGAGGGAGCGGGCTACGAGCAGTACTTC. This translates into CASSLSEGAGYEQYF.

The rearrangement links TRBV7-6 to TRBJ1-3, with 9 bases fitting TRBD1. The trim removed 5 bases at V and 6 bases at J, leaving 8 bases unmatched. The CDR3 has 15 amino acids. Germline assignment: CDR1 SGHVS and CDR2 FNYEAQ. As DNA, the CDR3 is TGTGCCAGCAGCGAAGGACAGGGGCTAGCAAACACCATATATTTT. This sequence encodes CASSEGQGLANTIYF.

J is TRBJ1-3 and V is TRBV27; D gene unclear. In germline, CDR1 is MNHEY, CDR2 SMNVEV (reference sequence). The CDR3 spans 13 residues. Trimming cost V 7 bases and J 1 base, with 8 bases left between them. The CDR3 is CASKLGSGNTIYF. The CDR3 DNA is TGTGCCAGCAAGTTGGGGTCTGGAAACACCATATATTTT.

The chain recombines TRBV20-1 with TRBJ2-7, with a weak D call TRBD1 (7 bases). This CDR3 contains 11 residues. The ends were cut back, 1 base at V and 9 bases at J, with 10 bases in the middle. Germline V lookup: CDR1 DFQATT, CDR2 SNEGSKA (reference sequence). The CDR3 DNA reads TGCAGTGCTAGAGGGCAGGGGGGGCAGTACTTC. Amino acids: CSARGQGGQYF.

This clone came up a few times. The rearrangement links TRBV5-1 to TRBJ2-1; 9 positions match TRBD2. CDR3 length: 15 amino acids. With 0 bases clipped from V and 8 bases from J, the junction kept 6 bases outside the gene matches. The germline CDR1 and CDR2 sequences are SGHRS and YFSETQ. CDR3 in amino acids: CASSLVGGRVDEQFF. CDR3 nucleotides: TGCGCCAGCAGCTTGGTGGGCGGGAGGGTCGATGAGCAGTTCTTC.

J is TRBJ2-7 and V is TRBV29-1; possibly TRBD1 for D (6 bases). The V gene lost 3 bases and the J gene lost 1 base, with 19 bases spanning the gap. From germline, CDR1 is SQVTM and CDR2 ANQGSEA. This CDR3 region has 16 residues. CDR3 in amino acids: CSVDTGSTGHSYEQYF. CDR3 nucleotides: TGCAGCGTTGATACGGGGTCGACGGGACATTCCTACGAGCAGTACTTC.

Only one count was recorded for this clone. CDR3 in DNA: TGCACCAGCAGCCGTGGCCGGGAAAACGGGTCCGATGAGCAGTTCTTC. This gives the protein CTSSRGRENGSDEQFF. This chain joins TRBV1 and TRBJ2-1; the table's TRBD2 call for D was not verified on the DNA. TRBV1 has pseudogene status. The length of the CDR3 is 16 residues.

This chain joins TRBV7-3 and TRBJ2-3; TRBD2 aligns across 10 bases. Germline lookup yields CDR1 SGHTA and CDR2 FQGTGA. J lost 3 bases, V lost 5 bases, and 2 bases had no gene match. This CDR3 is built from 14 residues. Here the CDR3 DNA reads TGTGCCAGCAGCCTAGCGGGAGTAACAGATACGCAGTATTTT. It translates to CASSLAGVTDTQYF.

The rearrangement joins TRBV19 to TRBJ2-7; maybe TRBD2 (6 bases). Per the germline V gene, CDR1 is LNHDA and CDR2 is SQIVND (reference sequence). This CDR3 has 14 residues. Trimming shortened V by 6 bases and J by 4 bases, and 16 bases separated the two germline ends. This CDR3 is CASSPGVPLYEQYF. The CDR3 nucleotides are TGTGCCAGTAGCCCGGGGGTGCCACTTTACGAGCAGTACTTC.

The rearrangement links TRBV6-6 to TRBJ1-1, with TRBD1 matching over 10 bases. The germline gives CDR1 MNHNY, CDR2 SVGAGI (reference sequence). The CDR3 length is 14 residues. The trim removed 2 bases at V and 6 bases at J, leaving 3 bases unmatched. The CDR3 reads CASSYPGQGPEAFF. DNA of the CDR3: TGTGCCAGCAGTTACCCGGGACAGGGGCCTGAAGCTTTCTTT.

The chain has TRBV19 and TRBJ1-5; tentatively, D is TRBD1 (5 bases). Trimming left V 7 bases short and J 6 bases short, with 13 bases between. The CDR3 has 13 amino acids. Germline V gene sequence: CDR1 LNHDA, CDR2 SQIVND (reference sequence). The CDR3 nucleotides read TGTGCCAGTAATCGGGACGCGGTTCAGCCCCAGCATTTT. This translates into CASNRDAVQPQHF.

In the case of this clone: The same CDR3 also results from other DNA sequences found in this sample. Here the CDR3 reads CASSQGYEQFF. The CDR3 DNA sequence: TGTGCCAGCAGCCAAGGGTATGAGCAGTTCTTC. The rearrangement joins TRBV3-1 (or the pseudogene TRBV3-2) to TRBJ2-1; D gene ambiguous. Germline V CDR1 and CDR2: LGHDT, YNNKEL (reference sequence). Trimming cost V 1 base and J 8 bases, with 3 bases left between them. The CDR3 spans 11 residues.

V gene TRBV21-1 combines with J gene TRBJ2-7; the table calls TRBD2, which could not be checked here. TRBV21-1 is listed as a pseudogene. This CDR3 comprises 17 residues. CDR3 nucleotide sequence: TGTGCCAGCAGCAAAGGGGACCTTCCGGGAGAAAGGGGAAAGCAGTACTTC. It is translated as CASSKGDLPGERGKQYF.

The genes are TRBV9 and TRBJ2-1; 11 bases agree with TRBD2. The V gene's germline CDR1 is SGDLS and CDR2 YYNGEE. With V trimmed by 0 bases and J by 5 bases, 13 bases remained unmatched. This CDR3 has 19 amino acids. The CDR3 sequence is CASSVGLSGRADKDNEQFF. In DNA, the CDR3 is TGTGCCAGCAGCGTAGGGCTTAGCGGGAGGGCCGATAAGGACAATGAGCAGTTCTTC.

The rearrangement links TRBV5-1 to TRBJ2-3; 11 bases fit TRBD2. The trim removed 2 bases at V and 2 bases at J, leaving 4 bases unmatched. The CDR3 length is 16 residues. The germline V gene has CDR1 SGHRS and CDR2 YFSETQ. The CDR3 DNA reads TGCGCCAGCAGCTTTGGGACTAGCGGTATCACAGATACGCAGTATTTT. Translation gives CASSFGTSGITDTQYF. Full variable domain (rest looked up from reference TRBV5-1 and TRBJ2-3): KAGVTQTPRYLIKTRGQQVTLSCSPISGHRSVSWYQQTPGQGLQFLFEYFSETQRNKGNFPGRFSGRQFSNSRSEMNVSTLELGDSALYLCASSFGTSGITDTQYFGPGTRLTVL.

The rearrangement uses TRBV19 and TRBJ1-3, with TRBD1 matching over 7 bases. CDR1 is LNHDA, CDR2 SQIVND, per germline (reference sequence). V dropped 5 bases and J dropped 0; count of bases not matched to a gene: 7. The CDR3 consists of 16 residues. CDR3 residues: CASSFSTGYSGNTIYF. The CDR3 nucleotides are TGTGCCAGTAGTTTCTCGACAGGGTACTCTGGAAACACCATATATTTT. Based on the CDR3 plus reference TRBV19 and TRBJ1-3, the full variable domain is DGGITQSPKYLFRKEGQNVTLSCEQNLNHDAMYWYRQDPGQGLRLIYYSQIVNDFQKGDIAEGYSVSREKKESFPLTVTSAQKNPTAFYLCASSFSTGYSGNTIYFGEGSWLTVV.

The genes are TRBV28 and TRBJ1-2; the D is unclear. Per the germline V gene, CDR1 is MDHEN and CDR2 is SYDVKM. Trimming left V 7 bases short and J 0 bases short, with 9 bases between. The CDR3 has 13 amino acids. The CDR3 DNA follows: TGTGCCAGCAAACAAGGGACTAACTATGGCTACACCTTC. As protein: CASKQGTNYGYTF.

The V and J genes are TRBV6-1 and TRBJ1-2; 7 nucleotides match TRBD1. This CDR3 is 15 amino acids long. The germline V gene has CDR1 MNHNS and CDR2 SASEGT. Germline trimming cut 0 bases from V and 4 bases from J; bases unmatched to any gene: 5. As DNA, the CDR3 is TGTGCCAGCAGTGAAGCCCGGACAGGTTCCTATGGCTACACCTTC. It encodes CASSEARTGSYGYTF.

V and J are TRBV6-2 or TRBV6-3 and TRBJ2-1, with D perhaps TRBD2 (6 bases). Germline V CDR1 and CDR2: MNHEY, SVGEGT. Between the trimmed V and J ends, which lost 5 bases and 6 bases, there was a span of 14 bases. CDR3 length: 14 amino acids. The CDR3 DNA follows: TGTGCCAGCAGTACGGGAGATAGTCGCAATGAGCAGTTCTTC. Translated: CASSTGDSRNEQFF.

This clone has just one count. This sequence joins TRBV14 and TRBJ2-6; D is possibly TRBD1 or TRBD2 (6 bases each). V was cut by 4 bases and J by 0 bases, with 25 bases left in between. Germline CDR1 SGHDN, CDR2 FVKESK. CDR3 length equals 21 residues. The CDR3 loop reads CASSPRVGRRGESSGANVLTF. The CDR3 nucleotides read TGTGCCAGCAGCCCCAGGGTGGGTCGGAGGGGGGAGAGCTCTGGGGCCAACGTCCTGACTTTC. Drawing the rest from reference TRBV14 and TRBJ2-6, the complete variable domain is EAGVTQFPSHSVIEKGQTVTLRCDPISGHDNLYWYRRVMGKEIKFLLHFVKESKQDESGMPNNRFLAERTGGTYSTLKVQPAELEDSGVYFCASSPRVGRRGESSGANVLTFGAGSRLTVL.

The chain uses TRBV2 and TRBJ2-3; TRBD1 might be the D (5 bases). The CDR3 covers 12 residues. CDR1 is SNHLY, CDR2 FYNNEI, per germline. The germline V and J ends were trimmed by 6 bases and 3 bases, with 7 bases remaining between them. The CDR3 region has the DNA TGTGCCAGCAGGGGGCGGACAGATACGCAGTATTTT. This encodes CASRGRTDTQYF.

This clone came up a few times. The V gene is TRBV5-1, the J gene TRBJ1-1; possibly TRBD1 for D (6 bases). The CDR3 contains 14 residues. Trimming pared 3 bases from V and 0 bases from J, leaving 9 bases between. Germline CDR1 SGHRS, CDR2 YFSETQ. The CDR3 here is CASSYTGLNTEAFF. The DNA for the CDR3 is TGCGCCAGCAGCTACACAGGGTTGAACACTGAAGCTTTCTTT.

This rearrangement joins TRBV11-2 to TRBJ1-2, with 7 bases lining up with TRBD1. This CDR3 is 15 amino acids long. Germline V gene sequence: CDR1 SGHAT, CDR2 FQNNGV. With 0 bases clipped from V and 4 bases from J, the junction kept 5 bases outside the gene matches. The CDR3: CASSLEGTVSYGYTF. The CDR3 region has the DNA TGTGCCAGCAGCTTAGAAGGGACAGTAAGCTATGGCTACACCTTC.